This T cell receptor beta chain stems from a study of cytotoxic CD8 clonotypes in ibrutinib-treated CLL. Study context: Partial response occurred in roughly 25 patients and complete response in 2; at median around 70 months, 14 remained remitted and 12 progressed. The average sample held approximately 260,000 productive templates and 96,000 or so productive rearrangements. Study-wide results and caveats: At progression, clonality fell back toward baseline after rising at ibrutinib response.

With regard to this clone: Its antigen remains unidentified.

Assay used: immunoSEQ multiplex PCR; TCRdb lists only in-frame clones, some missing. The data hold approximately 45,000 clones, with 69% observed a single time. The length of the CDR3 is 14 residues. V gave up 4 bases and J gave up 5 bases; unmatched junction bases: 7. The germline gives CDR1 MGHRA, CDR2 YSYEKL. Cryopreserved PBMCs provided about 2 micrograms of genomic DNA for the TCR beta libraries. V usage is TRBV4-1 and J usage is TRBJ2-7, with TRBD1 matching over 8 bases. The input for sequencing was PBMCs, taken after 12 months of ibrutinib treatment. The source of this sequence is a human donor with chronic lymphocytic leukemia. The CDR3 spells CASSLRTGSHEQYF. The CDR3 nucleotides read TGCGCCAGCAGCCTACGGACAGGGTCCCACGAGCAGTACTTC.